Described below is a single T cell receptor beta chain sequence and its context. The study recruited healthy Caucasian donors from Russia who were aged about 6 to 95. A second PCR, run for roughly 7 to 11 cycles, used a sample-barcoded 5' primer plus a J-beta primer mix. TCRdb passed the 5' RACE reads through MiXCR, listing each CDR3 protein once. In the table there are fewer than 800,000 distinct CDR3 sequences, 25% of which are singletons. This entry is derived from a study of blood T cells in healthy people across ages. CDR3 length: 15 amino acids. V dropped 7 bases and J dropped 6; count of bases not matched to a gene: 13. Per the germline V gene, CDR1 is MNHNY and CDR2 is SVGAGI (reference sequence). The same sample was also used in a study of T cells of mothers and their children. That paper notes: Once extracted, all RNA went into cDNA synthesis at about 1.5 ug per 15 ul.

This chain links TRBV6-6 with TRBJ2-5; 8 nucleotides line up with TRBD1. This TCR derives from a boy between 5 and 17 years old in good health. The source material was blood. CDR3 sequence: CASTSGQGARQTQYF. CDR3 nucleotide sequence: TGTGCCAGCACCTCCGGGCAGGGGGCGAGACAGACCCAGTACTTC.